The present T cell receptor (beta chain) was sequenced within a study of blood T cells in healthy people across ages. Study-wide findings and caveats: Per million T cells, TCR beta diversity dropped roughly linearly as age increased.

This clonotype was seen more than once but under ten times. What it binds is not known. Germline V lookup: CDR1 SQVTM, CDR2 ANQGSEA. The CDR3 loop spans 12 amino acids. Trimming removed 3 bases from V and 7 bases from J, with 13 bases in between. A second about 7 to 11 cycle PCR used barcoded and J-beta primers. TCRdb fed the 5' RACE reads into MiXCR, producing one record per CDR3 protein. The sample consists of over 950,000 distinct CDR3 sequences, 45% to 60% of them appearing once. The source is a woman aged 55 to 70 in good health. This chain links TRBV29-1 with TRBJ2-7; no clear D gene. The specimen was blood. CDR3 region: CSVEVGYNEQYF. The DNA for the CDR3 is TGCAGCGTTGAGGTGGGCTACAATGAGCAGTACTTC.